The 10 T cell receptor beta chains given below trace back to one sample, sequenced in a study of blood T cell repertoires in COVID-19. Libraries were prepared by immunoSEQ multiplex PCR; TCRdb keeps only in-frame clonotypes and omits some of them. The table shows about 400,000 clones, with approximately 90% occurring only once. Sequenced sample: peripheral blood. The origin of the receptors is a woman between 25 and 40 years old with acute or convalescent COVID-19.

This clone was recorded only once. Mismatch with germline at one junction end may stem from a read error. The V call is TRBV30, the J call TRBJ2-5; TRBD2 might be the D (5 bases). Germline V gene data show CDR1 as GTSNPN and CDR2 as SVGIG (reference sequence). The CDR3 is 12 residues long. DNA of the CDR3: TGTGGCTGGAAGGGAGATCAAGAGACCCAGTACTTC. Translated, it gives CGWKGDQETQYF.

This clone was seen just once. The chain joins TRBV6-5 to TRBJ2-5, with D tentatively TRBD2 (5 bases). The germline V gene has CDR1 MNHEY and CDR2 SVGAGI. V lost 6 bases, J lost 5 bases, and 10 bases lay in between. This CDR3 has 12 residues. The CDR3 reads CASSPRGETQYF. The CDR3 nucleotides are TGTGCCAGCAGCCCCCGAGGGGAGACCCAGTACTTC.

This clone was seen just once. The chain uses TRBV20-1 and TRBJ2-7; no definite D call. From germline, CDR1 is DFQATT and CDR2 SNEGSKA (reference sequence). Trimming stripped 3 bases from V and 2 bases from J, with 11 bases between. The CDR3 has 13 residues. The CDR3 sequence: CSASSSTPYEQYF. The CDR3 DNA is TGCAGTGCTAGTTCGTCTACCCCCTACGAGCAGTACTTC.

The chain joins TRBV29-1 to TRBJ2-5; 8 bases match TRBD1. Looked up from germline, CDR1 is SQVTM and CDR2 is ANQGSEA. CDR3 size: 14 residues. Trimming removed 1 base from V and 5 bases from J; junction bases left unmatched: 6. This CDR3 reads CSVEGTGLLETQYF. CDR3 nucleotide sequence: TGCAGCGTTGAAGGGACAGGGTTGTTGGAGACCCAGTACTTC.

J is TRBJ2-6 and V is TRBV6-5, with D possibly TRBD1 on 6 matching bases. Trimming pared 1 base from V and 0 bases from J, leaving 7 bases between. Per germline, CDR1 MNHEY and CDR2 SVGAGI. The CDR3 extends over 16 amino acids. CDR3 protein: CASSYLTGSGANVLTF. The CDR3 DNA sequence: TGTGCCAGCAGTTACTTGACAGGCTCTGGGGCCAACGTCCTGACTTTC.

This clone appeared once. CDR3 amino acids: CAWSRDRVGFTQYF. The CDR3 DNA reads TGTGCCTGGAGCCGAGACAGGGTGGGGTTTACGCAGTATTTT. The chain uses TRBV30 and TRBJ2-3; 7 bases match TRBD1. Germline V lookup: CDR1 GTSNPN, CDR2 SVGIG (reference sequence). The CDR3 totals 14 residues. Trimming took 3 bases from V and 8 from J; bases not matched to a gene: 11.

To note about this clone: Mismatch with germline at one junction end may stem from a read error. The chain is built from TRBV15 and TRBJ2-1; possible D gene TRBD1, 6 bases. This CDR3 has 13 amino acids. Germline V CDR1 and CDR2: LNHNV, YYDKDF (reference sequence). CDR3 nucleotides: TGTGCCACCAGCCGGGACACTTACATTGAGCAGTTCTTC. Protein product: CATSRDTYIEQFF.

The chain couples TRBV10-2 to TRBJ1-1; no definite D call. The V and J ends lost 10 bases and 1 base respectively, with 7 bases between them. This CDR3 is 11 amino acids long. The germline V gene has CDR1 WSHSY and CDR2 SAAADI. In DNA, the CDR3 is TGCGCCACCACAGAGAACACTGAAGCTTTCTTT. The encoded protein is CATTENTEAFF.

The rearrangement uses TRBV7-2 and TRBJ1-1; D is ambiguous. Trimming removed 1 base at V and 10 bases at J, with 19 bases between. CDR1 is SGHTA, CDR2 FQGNSA, per germline. The CDR3 extends over 15 amino acids. The CDR3: CASSLELAPLGSAFF. The CDR3, as DNA: TGTGCCAGCAGCTTAGAGTTGGCCCCCCTAGGTTCAGCTTTCTTT.

Concerning this clone itself: This same CDR3 is encoded by further DNA sequences in the sample. CDR3 sequence: CASSQDRYQETQYF. CDR3 sequence (DNA): TGTGCCAGCAGCCAGGACAGGTATCAAGAGACCCAGTACTTC. V is TRBV3-1 (or the pseudogene TRBV3-2) and J is TRBJ2-5; 7 bases are a match to TRBD1. V was pared by 3 bases and J by 2 bases, with 3 bases of the junction left unmatched. CDR3 length: 14 residues. CDR1 LGHDT and CDR2 YNNKEL come from the germline V gene (reference sequence).